This T cell receptor (beta chain) was identified during a study of cytotoxic CD8 clonotypes in ibrutinib-treated CLL. About the study: Response samples were taken after a median of approximately 11 months on treatment, range 6 to 36. Overall study results and limits: Patients had baseline clonality above age-matched healthy donors, and this clonality moved with circulating CD8+ T-cell counts.

This clone was seen just once. The antigen is undetermined. Profiled with immunoSEQ multiplex PCR; TCRdb holds only in-frame clones, not every one. The data contain about 35,000 clones, over 55% of them singletons. The CDR3 contains 14 residues. V lost 8 bases and J lost 2, with 16 bases in between. Germline CDR1 SGHRS, CDR2 YFSETQ. This sequence was found in a human donor with chronic lymphocytic leukemia. J is TRBJ2-5 and V is TRBV5-1; tentative D call: TRBD1 (5 bases). The starting material was PBMCs, obtained at disease progression, from a patient treated with ibrutinib. The CDR3 is CASQPQGSQETQYF. The CDR3 bases are TGCGCCAGTCAACCCCAGGGTTCTCAAGAGACCCAGTACTTC.